The clone carrying this T cell receptor (beta chain) was detected many times. Its antigen is not identified. Using a J-beta primer mix together with a sample-barcoded 5' primer, a second PCR was run for roughly 6 to 12 cycles. TCRdb reprocessed the 5' RACE reads with MiXCR, giving one entry per CDR3 protein. This table has roughly 680,000 distinct CDR3 sequences, over 20% appearing once. The sample belongs to a study of blood T cells in healthy people across ages. Broader study findings: Donor CMV status was unknown, possibly confounding expanded clonotype changes. Older individuals had lower TCR beta diversity per million T cells (the decline was roughly linear).

CDR3 length: 14 residues. The V end was cut by 2 bases, the J end by 0 bases, with 8 bases between. Germline CDR1 is MDHEN and CDR2 is SYDVKM. Individuals who donated were healthy Caucasians from Russia aged roughly 6 to 90. The chain is built from TRBV28 and TRBJ2-7; D unresolved. The source of this sequence is a man in his sixties or seventies in good health. Sequencing used blood. The CDR3 DNA reads as TGTGCCAGCAGTTTAGAGATGGACTCCTACGAGCAGTACTTC. Translation: CASSLEMDSYEQYF.